The next 13 T cell receptor beta chains were all read from a single sample in a study of T cell responses to AZD1222 COVID-19 vaccine. Measured with immunoSEQ multiplex PCR; TCRdb has only the in-frame clones, and not every one. The profile shows around 100,000 clones, roughly 89% of them singletons. Source: peripheral blood, taken on day 0 of AZD1222 vaccination. All receptors derive from an adult in good health.

The sample holds one count of this clone. The chain employs TRBV6-2 or TRBV6-3 and TRBJ2-5, with a possible D match to TRBD2 (5 bases). The length of the CDR3 is 15 residues. Trimming removed 2 bases from V and 2 bases from J, with 12 bases in between. CDR1 and CDR2 from the germline V gene are MNHEY and SVGEGT. CDR3 in amino acids: CASSYDQRKQETQYF. In DNA form, the CDR3 reads TGTGCCAGCAGTTACGACCAGCGGAAACAAGAGACCCAGTACTTC.

This clone appeared a single time. The chain recombines TRBV11-2 with TRBJ1-2; perhaps TRBD1 as D (5 bases). V lost 2 bases and J lost 7, with 11 bases in between. CDR1 and CDR2 from the germline V gene are SGHAT and FQNNGV. The CDR3 contains 13 residues. CDR3 bases: TGTGCCAGCAGCTTATCCTTCGGGGCTGGCTACACCTTC. The encoded protein is CASSLSFGAGYTF. Together with reference TRBV11-2 and TRBJ1-2, the CDR3 gives the full variable domain: EAGVAQSPRYKIIEKRQSVAFWCNPISGHATLYWYQQILGQGPKLLIQFQNNGVVDDSQLPKDRFSAERLKGVDSTLKIQPAKLEDSAVYLCASSLSFGAGYTFGSGTRLTVV.

The V call is TRBV25-1, the J call TRBJ1-2; a possible D gene is TRBD1 (5 bases). With 2 bases removed from V and 7 bases from J, the gap between germline ends came to 14 bases. Germline CDR1 MGHDK, CDR2 SYGVNS. This CDR3 contains 14 residues. Written as DNA, the CDR3 is TGTGCCAGCAGTGAAACTGGCGCCGGGGGTGGCTACACCTTC. Protein sequence: CASSETGAGGGYTF.

The genes are TRBV28 and TRBJ2-3; D remains ambiguous. V was pared by 5 bases and J by 5 bases, with 11 bases between. The germline V gene encodes CDR1 MDHEN and CDR2 SYDVKM. There are 13 residues in the CDR3. Here the CDR3 reads CASSTPALDTQYF. The CDR3, as DNA: TGTGCCAGCAGTACCCCCGCCCTAGATACGCAGTATTTT.

The chain uses TRBV6-5 and TRBJ1-2; no clear D gene. This CDR3 has 15 amino acids. CDR1 is MNHEY and CDR2 is SVGAGI in the germline V gene. V was pared by 2 bases and J by 8 bases, with 18 bases between. The CDR3 DNA reads as TGTGCCAGCAGTTACCTCCTTCCGGCAGTCGGAGGCTACACCTTC. Its protein is CASSYLLPAVGGYTF.

This clone has only one observation. The J gene is TRBJ2-7, the V gene TRBV6-5, with D possibly being TRBD2 (6 bases). The ends were cut back, 2 bases at V and 7 bases at J, with 18 bases in the middle. This CDR3 has 15 amino acids. Germline CDR1 is MNHEY and CDR2 is SVGAGI. For the CDR3, the DNA is TGTGCCAGCAGTTACACGCCCCCGGGGGTGTATGAGCAGTACTTC. It specifies CASSYTPPGVYEQYF.

V is TRBV4-1 and J is TRBJ2-1; TRBD2 matches at 12 bases. The CDR3 extends over 18 amino acids. The V gene end was trimmed by 3 bases and the J gene end by 7 bases; junction bases not matched to a gene: 13. Germline loops: CDR1 MGHRA, CDR2 YSYEKL. This CDR3 reads CASSQALAGGHRGNEQFF. The DNA for the CDR3 is TGCGCCAGCAGCCAGGCCCTAGCGGGAGGGCATCGAGGGAATGAGCAGTTCTTC.

This clone was recorded a few times. V is TRBV14 and J is TRBJ2-3; 12 nucleotides align to TRBD2. The germline CDR1 and CDR2 sequences are SGHDN and FVKESK. This CDR3 is built from 16 residues. V dropped 4 bases and J dropped 6; count of bases not matched to a gene: 8. The CDR3: CASSRLAGALADTQYF. The DNA for the CDR3 is TGTGCCAGCAGCCGACTAGCGGGGGCCCTGGCGGATACGCAGTATTTT.

This rearrangement joins TRBV6-4 to TRBJ1-4; D is unresolved. This CDR3 spans 13 amino acids. V was cut by 6 bases and J by 0 bases, with 5 bases left in between. Germline V lookup: CDR1 MRHNA, CDR2 SNTAGT. The CDR3 spells CASRYATNEKLFF. The CDR3 DNA reads TGTGCCAGCAGGTATGCAACTAATGAAAAACTGTTTTTT.

The rearrangement links TRBV12-3 or TRBV12-4 to TRBJ1-1; 7 nucleotides match TRBD1. Trimming removed 3 bases from V and 9 bases from J; junction bases left unmatched: 4. The CDR3 consists of 12 residues. CDR3 residues: CASSLGTDKAFF. DNA of the CDR3: TGTGCCAGCAGTTTGGGGACAGATAAAGCTTTCTTT.

This sequence joins TRBV11-2 and TRBJ2-7; D is undetermined. Trimming took off 5 bases at V and 3 bases at J, with 8 bases between the two ends. Germline loops: CDR1 SGHAT, CDR2 FQNNGV. CDR3 size: 12 residues. DNA for the CDR3: TGTGCCAGCAGCCTCCTCGGCTACGAGCAGTACTTC. As protein: CASSLLGYEQYF. The variable domain in full, with the rest retrieved from reference TRBV11-2 and TRBJ2-7, is EAGVAQSPRYKIIEKRQSVAFWCNPISGHATLYWYQQILGQGPKLLIQFQNNGVVDDSQLPKDRFSAERLKGVDSTLKIQPAKLEDSAVYLCASSLLGYEQYFGPGTRLTVT.

The V call is TRBV28, the J call TRBJ2-7; TRBD2 matches at 10 bases. Unmatched junction bases numbered 16, after V lost 6 bases and J lost 5 bases. The CDR3 has 17 residues. The germline V gene encodes CDR1 MDHEN and CDR2 SYDVKM. The CDR3 loop is CASRGYFEREGPNEQYF. The DNA of the CDR3 is TGTGCCAGCAGGGGGTATTTCGAGCGGGAGGGTCCCAACGAGCAGTACTTC.

V is TRBV5-1 and J is TRBJ2-2; the match to TRBD1 covers 7 bases. CDR3 length equals 16 residues. The ends lost 6 bases at V and 3 bases at J; junction bases unmatched: 11. Germline loops: CDR1 SGHRS, CDR2 YFSETQ. The DNA for the CDR3 is TGCGCCAGCAATCGTCTCGGGCAGGGGGACACCGGGGAGCTGTTTTTT. It encodes CASNRLGQGDTGELFF.